The clone carrying this TCR beta chain came up a few times. The data were obtained in a study of blood T cells in healthy people across ages. For the second PCR, which ran for 7 to 11 cycles, a sample-barcoded 5' primer and a J-beta primer mix were used. TCRdb re-derived calls from the 5' RACE reads in MiXCR, one entry per CDR3 protein. The sample contains 1 million to 1.2 million distinct CDR3 sequences, 30% to 40% of which appear only once. This CDR3 region has 14 residues. V was pared by 6 bases and J by 0 bases, with 12 bases between. CDR1 is SGHRS, CDR2 YFSETQ, per germline. The chain recombines TRBV5-1 with TRBJ1-2; D is unresolved. The TCR comes from a man aged 18-30 years in good health. Sequenced material: blood. The CDR3: CASKNPSTNYGYTF. CDR3 in DNA: TGCGCCAGCAAAAACCCATCCACTAACTATGGCTACACCTTC.